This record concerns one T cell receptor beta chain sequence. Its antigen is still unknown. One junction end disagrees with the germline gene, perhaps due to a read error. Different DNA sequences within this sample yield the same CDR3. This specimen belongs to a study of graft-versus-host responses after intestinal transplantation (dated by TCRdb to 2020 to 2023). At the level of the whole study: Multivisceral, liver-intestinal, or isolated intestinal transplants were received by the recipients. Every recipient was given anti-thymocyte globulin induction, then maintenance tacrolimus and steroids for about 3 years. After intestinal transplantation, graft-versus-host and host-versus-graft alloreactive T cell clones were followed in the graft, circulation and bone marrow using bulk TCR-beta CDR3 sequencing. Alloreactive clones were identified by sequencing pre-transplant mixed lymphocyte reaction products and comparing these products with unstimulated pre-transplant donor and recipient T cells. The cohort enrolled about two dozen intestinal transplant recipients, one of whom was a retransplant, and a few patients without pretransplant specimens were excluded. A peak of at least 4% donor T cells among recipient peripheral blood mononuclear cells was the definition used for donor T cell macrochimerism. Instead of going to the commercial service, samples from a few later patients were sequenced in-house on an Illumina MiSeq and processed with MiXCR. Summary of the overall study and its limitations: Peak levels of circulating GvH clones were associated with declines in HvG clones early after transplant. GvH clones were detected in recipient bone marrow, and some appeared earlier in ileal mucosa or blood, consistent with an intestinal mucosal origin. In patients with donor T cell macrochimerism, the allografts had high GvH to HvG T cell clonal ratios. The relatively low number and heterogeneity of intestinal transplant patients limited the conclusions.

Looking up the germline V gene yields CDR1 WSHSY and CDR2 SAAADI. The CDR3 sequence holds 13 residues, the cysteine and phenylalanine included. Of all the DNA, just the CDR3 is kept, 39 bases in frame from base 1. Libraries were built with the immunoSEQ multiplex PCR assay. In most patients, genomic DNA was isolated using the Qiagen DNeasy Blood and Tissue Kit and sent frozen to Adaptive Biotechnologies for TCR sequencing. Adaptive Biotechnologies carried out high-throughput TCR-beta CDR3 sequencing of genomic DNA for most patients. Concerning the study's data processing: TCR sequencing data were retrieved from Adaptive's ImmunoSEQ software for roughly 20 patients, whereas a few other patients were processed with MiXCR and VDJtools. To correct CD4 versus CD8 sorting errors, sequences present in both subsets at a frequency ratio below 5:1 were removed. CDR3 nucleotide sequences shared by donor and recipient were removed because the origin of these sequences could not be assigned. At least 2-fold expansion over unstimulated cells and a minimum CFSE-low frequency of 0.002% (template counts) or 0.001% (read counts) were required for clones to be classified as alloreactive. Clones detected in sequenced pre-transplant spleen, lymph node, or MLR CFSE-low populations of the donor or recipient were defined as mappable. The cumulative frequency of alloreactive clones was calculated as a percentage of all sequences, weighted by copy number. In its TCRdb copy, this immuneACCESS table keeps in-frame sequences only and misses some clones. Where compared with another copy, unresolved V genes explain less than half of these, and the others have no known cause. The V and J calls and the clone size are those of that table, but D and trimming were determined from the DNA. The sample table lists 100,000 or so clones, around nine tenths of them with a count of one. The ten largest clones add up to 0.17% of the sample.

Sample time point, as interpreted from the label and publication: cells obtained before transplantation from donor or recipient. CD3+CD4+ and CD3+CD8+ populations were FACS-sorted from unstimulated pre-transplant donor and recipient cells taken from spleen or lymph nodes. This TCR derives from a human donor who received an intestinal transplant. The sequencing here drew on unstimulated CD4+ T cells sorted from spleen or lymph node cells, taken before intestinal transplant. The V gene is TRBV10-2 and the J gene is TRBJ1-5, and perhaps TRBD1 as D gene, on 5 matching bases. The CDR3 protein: CARPLAGYQPQHF. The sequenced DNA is TGCGCCAGGCCCCTCGCAGGGTATCAACCCCAGCATTTT.